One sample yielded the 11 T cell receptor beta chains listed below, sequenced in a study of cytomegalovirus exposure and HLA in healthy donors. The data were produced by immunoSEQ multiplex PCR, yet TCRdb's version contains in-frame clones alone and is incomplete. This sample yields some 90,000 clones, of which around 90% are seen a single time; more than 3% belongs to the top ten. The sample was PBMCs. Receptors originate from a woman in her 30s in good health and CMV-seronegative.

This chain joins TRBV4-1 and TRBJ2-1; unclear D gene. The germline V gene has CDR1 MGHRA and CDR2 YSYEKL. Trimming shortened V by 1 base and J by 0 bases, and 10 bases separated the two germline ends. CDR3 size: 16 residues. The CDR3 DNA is TGCGCCAGCAGCCAAGCGGTATCTAGCTCCTACAATGAGCAGTTCTTC. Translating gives CASSQAVSSSYNEQFF.

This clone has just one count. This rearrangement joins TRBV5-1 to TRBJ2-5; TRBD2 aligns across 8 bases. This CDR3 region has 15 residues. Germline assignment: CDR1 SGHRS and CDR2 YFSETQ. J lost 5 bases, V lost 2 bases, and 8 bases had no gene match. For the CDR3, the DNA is TGCGCCAGCAGCTTTTTAGGGACTAGTGAGGAGACCCAGTACTTC. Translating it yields CASSFLGTSEETQYF.

The CDR3 reads CASSDVRGSERETQYF. The CDR3 DNA sequence: TGTGCCAGCAGTGACGTCCGCGGGAGTGAACGAGAGACCCAGTACTTC. This chain connects TRBV25-1 to TRBJ2-5; 7 bases are shared with TRBD2. The V gene end was trimmed by 3 bases and the J gene end by 4 bases; junction bases not matched to a gene: 11. Germline V gene data show CDR1 as MGHDK and CDR2 as SYGVNS. The CDR3 extends over 16 amino acids.

In DNA, the CDR3 is TGTGCCAGCAGTGACTTCTACAATGAGCAGTTCTTC. Protein product: CASSDFYNEQFF. The rearrangement links TRBV6-1 to TRBJ2-1; D is unresolved. Germline CDR1 MNHNS, CDR2 SASEGT. The CDR3 extends over 12 amino acids. Trimming stripped 3 bases from V and 3 bases from J, with 3 bases between.

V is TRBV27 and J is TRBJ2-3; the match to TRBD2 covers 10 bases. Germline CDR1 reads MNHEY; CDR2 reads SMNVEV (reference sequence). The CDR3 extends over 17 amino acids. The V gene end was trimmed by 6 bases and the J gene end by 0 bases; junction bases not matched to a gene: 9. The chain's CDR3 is CASRRLAGVRSTDTQYF. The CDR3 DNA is TGTGCCAGCAGACGACTAGCGGGTGTGAGGAGCACAGATACGCAGTATTTT.

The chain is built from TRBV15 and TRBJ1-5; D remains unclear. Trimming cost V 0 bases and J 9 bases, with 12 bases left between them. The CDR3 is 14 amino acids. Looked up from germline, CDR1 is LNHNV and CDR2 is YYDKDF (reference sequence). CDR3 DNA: TGTGCCACCAGCAGAGAGCGGAGGCTCGGGCCCCAGCATTTT. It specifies CATSRERRLGPQHF.

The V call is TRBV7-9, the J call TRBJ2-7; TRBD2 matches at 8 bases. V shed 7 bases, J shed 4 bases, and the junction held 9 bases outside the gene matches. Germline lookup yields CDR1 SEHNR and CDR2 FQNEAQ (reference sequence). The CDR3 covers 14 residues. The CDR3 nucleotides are TGTGCCAGCATGGGTAGCGGGGCAAGTTACGAGCAGTACTTC. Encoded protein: CASMGSGASYEQYF.

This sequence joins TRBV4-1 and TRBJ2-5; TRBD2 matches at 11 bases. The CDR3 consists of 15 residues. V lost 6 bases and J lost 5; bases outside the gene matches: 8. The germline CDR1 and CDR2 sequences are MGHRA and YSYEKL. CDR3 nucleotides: TGCGCCAGCAGTCCGACTAGCGGGGTCAGGGAGACCCAGTACTTC. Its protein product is CASSPTSGVRETQYF.

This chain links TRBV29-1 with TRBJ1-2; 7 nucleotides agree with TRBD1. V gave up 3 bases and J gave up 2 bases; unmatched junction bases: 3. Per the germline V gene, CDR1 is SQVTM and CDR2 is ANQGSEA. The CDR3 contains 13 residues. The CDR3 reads CSVDGQANYGYTF. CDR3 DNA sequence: TGCAGCGTTGACGGACAGGCGAACTATGGCTACACCTTC.

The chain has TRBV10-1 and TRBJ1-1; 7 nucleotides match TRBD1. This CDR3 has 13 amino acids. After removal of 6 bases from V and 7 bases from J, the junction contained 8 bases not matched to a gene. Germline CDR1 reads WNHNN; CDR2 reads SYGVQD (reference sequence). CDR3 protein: CASSGTAWGEAFF. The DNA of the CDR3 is TGCGCCAGCAGCGGGACAGCCTGGGGTGAAGCTTTCTTT.

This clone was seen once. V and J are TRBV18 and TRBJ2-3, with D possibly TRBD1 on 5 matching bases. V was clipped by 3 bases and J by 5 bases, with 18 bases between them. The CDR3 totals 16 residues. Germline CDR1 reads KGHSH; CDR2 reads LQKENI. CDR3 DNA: TGTGCCAGCTCACCCCCCACGGCAGGGATAATAGATACGCAGTATTTT. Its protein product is CASSPPTAGIIDTQYF.